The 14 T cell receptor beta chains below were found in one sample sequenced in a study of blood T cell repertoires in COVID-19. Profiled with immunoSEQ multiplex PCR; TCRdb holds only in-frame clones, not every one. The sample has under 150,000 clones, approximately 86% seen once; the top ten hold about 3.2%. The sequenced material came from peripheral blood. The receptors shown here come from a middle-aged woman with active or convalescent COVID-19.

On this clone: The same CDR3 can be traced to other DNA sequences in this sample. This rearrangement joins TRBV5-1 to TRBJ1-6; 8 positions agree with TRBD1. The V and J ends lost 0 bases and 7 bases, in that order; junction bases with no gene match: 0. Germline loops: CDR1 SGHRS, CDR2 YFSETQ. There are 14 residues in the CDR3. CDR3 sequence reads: CASSLGQGNSPLHF. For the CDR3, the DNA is TGCGCCAGCAGCTTGGGACAGGGGAATTCACCCCTCCACTTT.

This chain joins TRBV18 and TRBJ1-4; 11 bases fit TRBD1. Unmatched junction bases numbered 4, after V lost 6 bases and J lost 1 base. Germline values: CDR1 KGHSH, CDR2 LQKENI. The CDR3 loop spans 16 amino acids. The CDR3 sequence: CASSGTGGGTNEKLFF. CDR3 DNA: TGTGCCAGCTCCGGGACAGGGGGAGGAACTAATGAAAAACTGTTTTTT.

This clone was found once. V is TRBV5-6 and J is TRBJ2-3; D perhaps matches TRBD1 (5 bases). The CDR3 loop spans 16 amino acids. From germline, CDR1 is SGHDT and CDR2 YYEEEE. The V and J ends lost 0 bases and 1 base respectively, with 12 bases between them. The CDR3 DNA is TGTGCCAGCAGCTTGGAACAGGCGGCTCGCACAGATACGCAGTATTTT. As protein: CASSLEQAARTDTQYF.

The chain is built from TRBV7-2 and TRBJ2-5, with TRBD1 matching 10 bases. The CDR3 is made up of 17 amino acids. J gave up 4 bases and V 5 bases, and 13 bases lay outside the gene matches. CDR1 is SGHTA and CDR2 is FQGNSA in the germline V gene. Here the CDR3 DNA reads TGTGCCAGCAGCCCCCCCCCTATCCGGGACAGGGGAGAGACCCAGTACTTC. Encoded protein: CASSPPPIRDRGETQYF.

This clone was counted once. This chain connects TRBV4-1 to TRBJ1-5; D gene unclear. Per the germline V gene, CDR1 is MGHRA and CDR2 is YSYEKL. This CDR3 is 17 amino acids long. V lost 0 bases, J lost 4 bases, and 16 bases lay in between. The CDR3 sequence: CASSQEEQLAYNQPQHF. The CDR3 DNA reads TGCGCCAGCAGCCAAGAGGAGCAGCTAGCTTATAATCAGCCCCAGCATTTT.

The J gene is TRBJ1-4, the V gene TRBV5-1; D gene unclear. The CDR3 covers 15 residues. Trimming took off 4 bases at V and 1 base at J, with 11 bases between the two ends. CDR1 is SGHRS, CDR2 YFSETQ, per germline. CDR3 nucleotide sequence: TGCGCCAGCAGCCCCGGACGGGGAACTAATGAAAAACTGTTTTTT. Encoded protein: CASSPGRGTNEKLFF.

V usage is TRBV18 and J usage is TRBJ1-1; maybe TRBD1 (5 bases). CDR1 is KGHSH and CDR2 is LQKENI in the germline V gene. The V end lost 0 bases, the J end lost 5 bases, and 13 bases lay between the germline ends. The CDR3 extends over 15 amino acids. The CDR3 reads CASSPPRQGGTEAFF. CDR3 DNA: TGTGCCAGCTCACCACCGCGGCAGGGTGGAACTGAAGCTTTCTTT.

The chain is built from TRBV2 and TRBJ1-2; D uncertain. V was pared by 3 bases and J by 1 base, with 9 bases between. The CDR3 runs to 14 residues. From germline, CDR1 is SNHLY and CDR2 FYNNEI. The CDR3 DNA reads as TGTGCCAGCAGTGAGATGGGCCTTAACTATGGCTACACCTTC. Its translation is CASSEMGLNYGYTF.

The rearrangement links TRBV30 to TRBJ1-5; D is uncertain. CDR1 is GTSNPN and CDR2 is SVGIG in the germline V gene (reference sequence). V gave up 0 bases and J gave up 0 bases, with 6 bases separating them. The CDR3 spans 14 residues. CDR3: CAWSVGASNQPQHF. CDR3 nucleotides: TGTGCCTGGAGTGTCGGAGCTAGCAATCAGCCCCAGCATTTT.

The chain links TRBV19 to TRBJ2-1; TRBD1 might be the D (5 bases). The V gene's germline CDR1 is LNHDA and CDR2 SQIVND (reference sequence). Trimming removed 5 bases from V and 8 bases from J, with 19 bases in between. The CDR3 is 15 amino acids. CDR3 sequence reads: CASSPPSYGADEQFF. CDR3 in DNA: TGTGCCAGTAGTCCGCCCTCTTATGGGGCCGATGAGCAGTTCTTC.

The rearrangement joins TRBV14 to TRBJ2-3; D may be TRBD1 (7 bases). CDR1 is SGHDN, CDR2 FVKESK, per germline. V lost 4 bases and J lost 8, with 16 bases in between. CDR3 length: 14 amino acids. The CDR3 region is CASSPIRQGGTQYF. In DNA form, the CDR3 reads TGTGCCAGCAGCCCCATCCGACAGGGAGGTACGCAGTATTTT.

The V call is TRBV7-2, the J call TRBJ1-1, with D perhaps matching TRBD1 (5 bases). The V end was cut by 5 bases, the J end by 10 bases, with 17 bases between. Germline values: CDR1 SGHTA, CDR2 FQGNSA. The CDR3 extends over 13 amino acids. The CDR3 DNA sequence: TGTGCCAGCAGCCCTTCCAGGGCAATTGGAGCTTTCTTT. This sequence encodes CASSPSRAIGAFF.

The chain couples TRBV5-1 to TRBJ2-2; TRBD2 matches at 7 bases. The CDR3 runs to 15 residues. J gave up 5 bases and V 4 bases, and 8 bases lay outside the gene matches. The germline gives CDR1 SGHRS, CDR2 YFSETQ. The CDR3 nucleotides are TGCGCCAGCAGCCCCGGACTAGGTGGGACCGGGGAGCTGTTTTTT. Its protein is CASSPGLGGTGELFF.

CDR3 coding DNA: TGTGCCAGCAGCCCAAGACAGGGGGTGAACACTGAAGCTTTCTTT. This codes for CASSPRQGVNTEAFF. The genes are TRBV7-6 and TRBJ1-1; the match to TRBD1 covers 9 bases. This CDR3 has 15 amino acids. CDR1 is SGHVS and CDR2 is FNYEAQ in the germline V gene. Unmatched junction bases numbered 4, after V lost 5 bases and J lost 0 bases.